Listed here are 10 T cell receptor beta chains from one sample, sequenced in a study of blood T cell repertoires in COVID-19. Measured with immunoSEQ multiplex PCR; TCRdb has only the in-frame clones, and not every one. In the table there are 80,000 to 100,000 clones, 70% to 85% of which are singletons. Material: peripheral blood. The receptor source for this set is a man in his sixties or seventies with active or convalescent COVID-19.

This rearrangement joins TRBV4-1 to TRBJ1-4; TRBD1 aligns across 8 bases. CDR1 and CDR2 from the germline V gene are MGHRA and YSYEKL. The CDR3 covers 16 residues. V was pared by 0 bases and J by 6 bases, with 6 bases of the junction left unmatched. Here the CDR3 DNA reads TGCGCCAGCAGCCAAGATCGACAGGGGTGGGATGAAAAACTGTTTTTT. As protein: CASSQDRQGWDEKLFF.

The V call is TRBV5-1, the J call TRBJ2-3, with TRBD2 as a possible D gene (6 bases). The CDR3 covers 13 residues. Germline V CDR1 and CDR2: SGHRS, YFSETQ. Deletions cut 5 bases from V and 0 bases from J, with 7 bases between. In DNA form, the CDR3 reads TGCGCCAGCAGGGAGGGGAGCACAGATACGCAGTATTTT. Residues: CASREGSTDTQYF.

This clone turned up a few times. The CDR3 DNA reads TGCGCCAGCAGGACACAGGGTTGGGAGACCCAGTACTTC. Translation gives CASRTQGWETQYF. V and J are TRBV10-2 and TRBJ2-5, with a weak D call TRBD1 (6 bases). Germline CDR1 WSHSY, CDR2 SAAADI. Trimming removed 6 bases at V and 5 bases at J, with 13 bases between. The CDR3 runs 13 residues.

This chain joins TRBV3-1 (or the pseudogene TRBV3-2) and TRBJ1-6; 9 nucleotides match TRBD1. Germline V gene data show CDR1 as LGHDT and CDR2 as YNNKEL (reference sequence). Losses at the gene ends were 0 bases for V and 7 bases for J; bases not matched to a gene: 19. The CDR3 sequence is 21 residues long. This CDR3 is CASSQDLQGQGATGGNSPLHF. The CDR3 nucleotides are TGTGCCAGCAGCCAAGATCTTCAGGGACAGGGCGCAACTGGGGGAAATTCACCCCTCCACTTT.

Points on this clone: In the same sample, other DNA sequences code for this CDR3. The V call is TRBV19, the J call TRBJ2-1, with D possibly matching TRBD1 (6 bases). V lost 4 bases and J lost 0, with 13 bases in between. The germline gives CDR1 LNHDA, CDR2 SQIVND (reference sequence). The CDR3 runs 16 residues. CDR3 in amino acids: CASSTRTVSSYNEQFF. The CDR3 region has the DNA TGTGCCAGTAGTACGAGGACAGTGAGCTCCTACAATGAGCAGTTCTTC.

The chain couples TRBV6-1 to TRBJ2-7, with D uncertain. With 2 bases removed from V and 7 bases from J, the gap between germline ends came to 9 bases. CDR3 length: 12 amino acids. Germline CDR1 is MNHNS and CDR2 is SASEGT. The chain's CDR3 is CASSETGGEQYF. The CDR3 DNA sequence: TGTGCCAGCAGTGAAACCGGTGGTGAGCAGTACTTC.

This chain links TRBV19 with TRBJ2-7; 7 nucleotides agree with TRBD1. Germline lookup yields CDR1 LNHDA and CDR2 SQIVND (reference sequence). The CDR3 contains 15 residues. With 5 bases clipped from V and 0 bases from J, the junction kept 7 bases outside the gene matches. In DNA form, the CDR3 reads TGTGCCAGTAGTCTTGGACAGGCGAGCTCCTACGAGCAGTACTTC. It encodes CASSLGQASSYEQYF.

This chain connects TRBV11-2 to TRBJ2-1, with 8 bases matching TRBD2. Trimming took 5 bases from V and 2 from J; bases not matched to a gene: 14. The CDR3 has 18 residues. Germline V lookup: CDR1 SGHAT, CDR2 FQNNGV. The CDR3 bases are TGTGCCAGCAGCGGCCCTCGGGGGGGTTCCGTTCCCTACAATGAGCAGTTCTTC. The encoded protein is CASSGPRGGSVPYNEQFF.

The chain links TRBV6-4 to TRBJ2-3; 9 bases agree with TRBD1. Germline assignment: CDR1 MRHNA and CDR2 SNTAGT. V trimming: 3 bases; J trimming: 1 base; junction bases outside the gene matches: 2. This CDR3 is built from 15 residues. The CDR3: CASSERDRGTDTQYF. CDR3 bases: TGTGCCAGCAGTGAACGGGACAGGGGCACAGATACGCAGTATTTT.

This rearrangement joins TRBV12-5 to TRBJ1-4; D may be TRBD1 (6 bases). Trimming took 6 bases from V and 4 from J, leaving 12 bases between them. Germline CDR1 LGHNT, CDR2 FRNRAP. This CDR3 has 14 amino acids. As DNA, the CDR3 is TGTGCTAGTGGCCAGGACAGCCATAATGAAAAACTGTTTTTT. Its protein is CASGQDSHNEKLFF.